This TCR beta chain came from a study of CD8+ T cells in alopecia areata. Study summary: The protocol delivered tofacitinib for 6 to 18 months, then withdrew it for 6 months.

The study team obtained lesional scalp punch biopsies and peripheral blood from alopecia areata patients. TCR sequencing used cDNA made by reverse transcription of extracted RNA. Only in-frame clones appear in the TCRdb table, and some are missing; sequencing was by immunoSEQ multiplex PCR. The sample holds more than 95,000 clones, 35% to 45% seen once. Regarding the study as a whole: Compared with normal scalp, lesional scalp had higher clonality and more expanded CD8+ clones.

Regarding this clone: Its specificity is unknown.

Trimming shortened V by 0 bases and J by 5 bases, and 15 bases separated the two germline ends. CDR3 length: 15 residues. Germline values: CDR1 SGHRS, CDR2 YFSETQ. The rearrangement links TRBV5-1 to TRBJ2-7; perhaps D is TRBD1 or TRBD2 (5 bases each). This sequence originates from a human donor with alopecia areata. The sample consisted of CD4+ T cells sorted from blood. The CDR3 region has the DNA TGCGCCAGCAGCTTGGTCCGGGACGGACCCGACGAGCAGTACTTC. The encoded protein is CASSLVRDGPDEQYF.